This TCR beta chain was sequenced for a study of memory B cells and T cells in multiple sclerosis. Worth noting for this clone: The antigen remains undetermined.

CFSE-dim autoproliferating and CFSE-high non-proliferating T cells from unstimulated culture were sequenced separately. Pooled replicate wells came from some 50 million CFSE-labeled PBMCs cultured less than eight days without stimulus. PBMCs were labeled with roughly 0.49 uM CFSE and cultured without exogenous stimuli. The CDR3 sequence is 14 residues long. Looked up from germline, CDR1 is SNHLY and CDR2 is FYNNEI. With 6 bases clipped from V and 0 bases from J, the junction kept 3 bases outside the gene matches. Some clones are missing from TCRdb's copy, which holds only in-frame ones; the method was immunoSEQ multiplex PCR. Found here are some 48,000 clones, around 80% of them singletons; the top ten hold 0.9% to 1.3%.

The specimen sequenced was PBMCs from blood kept in culture. The genes are TRBV2 and TRBJ2-5, with TRBD1 matching over 8 bases. This clonotype originated in a human donor with multiple sclerosis. The CDR3 DNA reads TGTGCCAGCAGGAAGGACAGGGACCAAGAGACCCAGTACTTC. This encodes CASRKDRDQETQYF.